The subject of this entry is one T cell receptor beta chain. As yet, its antigen is unknown. At one of its ends the junction is not consistent with the germline gene, which may arise from a read error. This sample was included in a study of T cells after posttransplantation cyclophosphamide. Findings and caveats of the study: Skin or GI-infiltrating T cells shared few TRB sequences with blood.

Busulfan-fludarabine conditioning, marrow transplant, and cyclophosphamide on days +3 and +4 were administered. Profiled with immunoSEQ multiplex PCR; TCRdb holds only in-frame clones, not every one. Counted here are 9,500 to 14,000 clones, around 90% occurring once; the ten biggest clones make up approximately 3.9%. Germline loops: CDR1 MGHRA, CDR2 YSYEKL. The CDR3 consists of 16 residues. The sample was PBMCs, taken after allogeneic stem cell transplant with posttransplant cyclophosphamide. The genes are TRBV4-1 and TRBJ2-3; a possible D gene is TRBD2 (5 bases). The receptor's source is a female patient aged 25-40 years who received an allogeneic stem cell transplant from an unrelated donor, was CMV-positive, and had no GVHD. Some T cells may originate from the graft donor. CDR3 coding DNA: TGCGCCAGCAGCCAAGAATATACCTCTAGCACGGATACGCAGTATTTT. This gives the protein CASSQEYTSSTDTQYF.